Listed below are T cell receptor beta chains from one sample, sequenced in a study of long-term antiretroviral therapy in people with HIV. The data were produced by immunoSEQ multiplex PCR, yet TCRdb's version contains in-frame clones alone and is incomplete. The sample shows 25,000 to 30,000 clones, approximately 78% of them seen only once. This specimen was unsorted PBMCs, taken 2.9 years after starting antiretroviral therapy. The receptors were gathered from a man in his fifties or sixties with HIV. The CDR3 runs from the conserved cysteine through the conserved F or W. A D gene is named only where the DNA matches it firmly. The size entry is marked missing in some rows and otherwise reads once, few, many or a size class.

d_gene	len	abundance	v_gene	j_gene	CDR3nt	CDR3aa
-	14	-	TRBV7-9	TRBJ2-7	TGTGCCAGCAGCAGACCCGCCCACTCCTACGAGCAGTACTTC	CASSRPAHSYEQYF
TRBD2	16	-	TRBV7-2	TRBJ2-1	TGTGCCAGCAGGCCAACTAGCGGGGGGGCCATCAATGAGCAGTTCTTC	CASRPTSGGAINEQFF
-	15	-	TRBV7-9	TRBJ2-1	TGTGCCAGCAGCTTAGGTGGTAAGAGGGAGAATGAGCAGTTCTTC	CASSLGGKRENEQFF
TRBD1	13	-	TRBV6-5	TRBJ1-2	TGTGCCAGCAGTACCCGGACAGGGGATGGCTACACCTTC	CASSTRTGDGYTF
-	13	-	TRBV9	TRBJ2-1	TGTGCCAGCAGCGTGACAGTATACAATGAGCAGTTCTTC	CASSVTVYNEQFF
TRBD1	16	few	TRBV28	TRBJ1-6	TGTGCCAGCAGTTTAACCCACCTCCGACAGGGTCCGCCCCTCCACTTT	CASSLTHLRQGPPLHF
-	14	few	TRBV7-9	TRBJ1-6	TGTGCCAGCAGCCCCGTGGGGGAAGGTTCACCCCTCCACTTT	CASSPVGEGSPLHF
-	13	-	TRBV27	TRBJ1-1	TGTGCCAGCAGTTTAAGGGAGAACACTGAAGCTTTCTTT	CASSLRENTEAFF
-	14	-	TRBV28	TRBJ2-5	TGTGCCAGCAGTTTGACAGTCTTGTTGGAGACCCAGTACTTC	CASSLTVLLETQYF
-	13	-	TRBV27	TRBJ2-1	TGTGCCAGCGCCCCCCAGGGAGTGGCCCCAACGTTCTTC	CASAPQGVAPTFF
-	13	-	TRBV18	TRBJ2-5	TGTGCCAGCTCGCCCAACCACCAAGAGACCCAGTACTTC	CASSPNHQETQYF
-	16	-	TRBV4-1	TRBJ2-1	TGCGCCAGCAGCCAGCCCCTAGCAGGGGGGCCCTATGAGCAGTTCTTC	CASSQPLAGGPYEQFF
-	14	-	TRBV2	TRBJ1-1	TGTGCCAGCAGTGATCAGCTTTTGAACACTGAAGCTTTCTTT	CASSDQLLNTEAFF
TRBD1	15	few	TRBV6-4	TRBJ2-2	TGTGCCAGCAGTCCACAGGGGGCTAACACCGGGGAGCTGTTTTTT	CASSPQGANTGELFF
-	14	-	TRBV29-1	TRBJ1-4	TGCAGCGTTGAAGAAGGGGGGGGCGGTGAAAAACTGTTTTTT	CSVEEGGGGEKLFF
-	13	-	TRBV11-3	TRBJ2-7	TGTGCCAGCAGCCCCTCAGGGTTCTACGAGCAGTACTTC	CASSPSGFYEQYF
TRBD2	16	-	TRBV6-5	TRBJ2-7	TGTGCCAGCAGTTACTCACGGGGGGGCCCTTCCGACGAGCAGTACTTC	CASSYSRGGPSDEQYF
-	17	-	TRBV5-6	TRBJ2-7	TGTGCCAGCAGCCAACCCTCCACAGGTGACTATCCCTACGAGCAGTACTTC	CASSQPSTGDYPYEQYF
-	14	-	TRBV6-1	TRBJ2-7	TGTGCCAGCAGTGAAGTGCGGGCCCCCTACGAGCAGTACTTC	CASSEVRAPYEQYF
-	18	-	TRBV6-1	TRBJ2-4	TGTGCCAGCAGTGCCACGTTGAACCAGGGATTAGCCAAAAACATTCAGTACTTC	CASSATLNQGLAKNIQYF
-	15	-	TRBV9	TRBJ2-3	TGTGCCAGCAGCCCGGCGACCGTTAGCACAGATACGCAGTATTTT	CASSPATVSTDTQYF
TRBD1	14	-	TRBV7-2	TRBJ1-2	TGTGCCAGCAGCCAGGGACAGGGGGCGGGTGGCTACACCTTC	CASSQGQGAGGYTF
TRBD2	19	-	TRBV5-1	TRBJ2-3	TGCGCCAGCAGCCCGGGACTAGCGGGGGGATACCTGGGGGCAGATACGCAGTATTTT	CASSPGLAGGYLGADTQYF
-	16	-	TRBV5-1	TRBJ2-1	TGCGCCAGCAGCCCAGGGACGGCAAGAGCCTACAATGAGCAGTTCTTC	CASSPGTARAYNEQFF
-	14	-	TRBV19	TRBJ2-4	TGTGCCAGTGAGGGACCTCTAGCCAAAAACATTCAGTACTTC	CASEGPLAKNIQYF
TRBD2	14	-	TRBV10-3	TRBJ2-5	TGTGCCATCGGGACTAGCGGGGACCAAGAGACCCAGTACTTC	CAIGTSGDQETQYF
-	16	-	TRBV18	TRBJ2-7	TGTGCCAGCTCGCCCCCTGGCGGGGGCCGCTCCTACGAGCAGTACTTC	CASSPPGGGRSYEQYF